Described below is a single TCR beta chain sequence and its context. This clonotype was found many times. What antigen it recognizes has not been identified. Per-nucleotide qualities are absent, and no much larger clonotype sits a single base away. TCRdb shows the sequencer as Illumina HiSeq 2500. Quantitative 5'-RACE with molecular barcodes was the method used to prepare the TCR beta libraries. Per the source publication's procedure: Disease-linked TCR variants were identified with a new computational method built on a probabilistic model of VDJ rearrangement. TCRdb applied fastp at Q25 and MiXCR to the public reads, then kept only in-frame beta chains. Every distinct CDR3 protein forms one entry, paired with its most common genes and DNA. These V and J calls are TCRdb output, not the study's own analysis. The sample records 350,000 to 550,000 distinct CDR3 sequences, roughly 25% of which are singletons. Approximately 1% of the sample goes to the ten largest clones.

This specimen belongs to a study of CD8 T cells in ankylosing spondylitis (dated by TCRdb to 2016 to 2017). Regarding the research as a whole: To find TCR variants linked to disease, the study profiled T cell receptor beta repertoires in ankylosing spondylitis patients and healthy donors. The full study cohort was made up of 25 ankylosing spondylitis patients and over 90 healthy donors. Peripheral blood was sampled, and synovial fluid was additionally collected from ankylosing spondylitis patients.

V loses 4 bases of germline sequence and J loses 12 bases, and the interval between the two ends is 12 bases. The CDR3 covers 12 residues, taking in both the cysteine and the phenylalanine. Only the CDR3 DNA stays, 36 bases, in frame from base 1. From a lookup of the germline V gene, CDR1 and CDR2 are KGHDR and SFDVKD. The full study reports these points: In peripheral blood, the disease-linked clones were found at relatively low frequencies and had a CD8+ phenotype. The disease-linked clones were reported to be significantly enriched in matched synovial fluid samples from ankylosing spondylitis patients. Blood from ankylosing spondylitis patients appeared to be characterized by a TCR beta motif composed of about eight highly homologous amino acid variants. Some TCR beta motif variants had previously been reported in synovial fluid and blood of reactive arthritis patients, which suggested common disease-initiation mechanisms.

The chain links TRBV24-1 with TRBJ2-1; matching of 6 bases hints at TRBD1 as the D gene. The source is a male donor with ankylosing spondylitis. Sequenced material: blood, either unsorted or a sorted T cell fraction (not recorded which). The CDR3 loop reads CATSDRDIPQFF. DNA sequence: TGTGCCACCAGTGACCGGGACATTCCGCAGTTCTTC.